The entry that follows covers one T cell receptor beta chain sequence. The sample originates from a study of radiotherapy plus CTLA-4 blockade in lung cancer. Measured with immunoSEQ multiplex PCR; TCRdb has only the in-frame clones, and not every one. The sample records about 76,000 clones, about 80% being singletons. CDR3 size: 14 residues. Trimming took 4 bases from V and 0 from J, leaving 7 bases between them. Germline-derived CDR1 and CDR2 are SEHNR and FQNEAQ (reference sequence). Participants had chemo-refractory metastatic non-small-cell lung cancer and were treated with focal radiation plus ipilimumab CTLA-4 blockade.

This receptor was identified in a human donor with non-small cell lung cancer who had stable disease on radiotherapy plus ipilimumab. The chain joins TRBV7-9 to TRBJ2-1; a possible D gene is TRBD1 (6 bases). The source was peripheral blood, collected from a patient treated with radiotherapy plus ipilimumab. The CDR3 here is CASSSDSSYNEQFF. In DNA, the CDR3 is TGTGCCAGCAGCTCGGACAGCTCCTACAATGAGCAGTTCTTC. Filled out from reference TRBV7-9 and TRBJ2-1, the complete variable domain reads DTGVSQNPRHKITKRGQNVTFRCDPISEHNRLYWYRQTLGQGPEFLTYFQNEAQLEKSRLLSDRFSAERPKGSFSTLEIQRTEQGDSAMYLCASSSDSSYNEQFFGPGTRLTVL.